This TCR beta chain was observed in a study of OX40 agonist ivuxolimab in advanced cancers. For the study at large: The dose-escalation cohort was approximately 85% male, with a mean age of around 60 years, ranging about 23 to 90.

This CDR3 is built from 13 residues. V lost 6 bases and J lost 3, with 9 bases in between. Germline loops: CDR1 SGHTA, CDR2 FQGNSA. This clone was found a few times. Some clones are missing from TCRdb's copy, which holds only in-frame ones; the method was immunoSEQ multiplex PCR. Here the sample spans approximately 110,000 clones, 80% to 95% being singletons. The sample in question was CD4+ or CD8+ T cells sorted from blood, obtained in a trial of the OX40 agonist ivuxolimab. V and J are TRBV7-2 and TRBJ1-5, with D possibly matching TRBD1 (6 bases). The clonotype originates from an adult with an advanced solid tumor such as melanoma, head and neck, liver or kidney cancer. The CDR3 nucleotides are TGTGCCAGCAGGGAGGGGGTCAATCAGCCCCAGCATTTT. This codes for CASREGVNQPQHF.